A selection of T cell receptor beta chains follows, all from one sample in a study of CD8+CD57+ T cells in acquired aplastic anemia. TCRdb reprocessed the reads via MiXCR and lists one record per CDR3 protein. The data show under 250,000 distinct CDR3 sequences, with 30% to 40% seen just once and roughly 1.1% held by the top ten. The source material was sorted CD4+, CD8+, or CD8+CD57+ T cells (not recorded which) from PBMCs. The receptors were gathered from a human donor in good health, serving as a control. Both conserved end residues are part of each CDR3. Fields, in order: D gene, V gene, clone size, J gene, CDR3 protein, CDR3 DNA. A D gene is named only where the DNA matches it firmly. The size field is filled for only some rows; it gives once, few, many or a size class.

.	TRBV7-3	.	TRBJ1-5	CASSGRVPQHF	TGTGCCAGCAGCGGCCGAGTGCCCCAGCATTTT
TRBD2	TRBV7-3	.	TRBJ2-1	CASSLIGTSEHNEQFF	TGTGCCAGCAGCTTAATAGGGACTAGCGAGCACAATGAGCAGTTCTTC
.	TRBV28	few	TRBJ1-6	CASRSLNSPLHF	TGTGCCAGCAGGTCCTTAAATTCACCCCTCCACTTT
.	TRBV10-1	many	TRBJ1-3	CASMARPGNTIYF	TGCGCCAGCATGGCGCGGCCTGGAAACACCATATATTTT
TRBD2	TRBV2	.	TRBJ2-1	CASELAGYNEQFF	TGTGCCAGCGAACTAGCGGGGTACAATGAGCAGTTCTTC
.	TRBV2	few	TRBJ2-7	CASMDYSYEQYF	TGTGCCAGCATGGACTACTCCTACGAGCAGTACTTC
TRBD1	TRBV20-1	many	TRBJ1-2	CSARDRENYGYTF	TGCAGTGCTAGGGACAGGGAAAACTATGGCTACACCTTC
.	TRBV7-3	.	TRBJ2-4	CASSLRRGNIQYF	TGTGCCAGCAGCTTACGACGAGGAAACATTCAGTACTTC
.	TRBV10-3	.	TRBJ1-1	CATSEVAGSTEAFF	TGTGCCACCAGTGAGGTCGCGGGGAGCACTGAAGCTTTCTTT
.	TRBV19	.	TRBJ1-5	CASRLTGGQPQHF	TGTGCCAGTAGGTTGACGGGGGGCCAGCCCCAGCATTTT